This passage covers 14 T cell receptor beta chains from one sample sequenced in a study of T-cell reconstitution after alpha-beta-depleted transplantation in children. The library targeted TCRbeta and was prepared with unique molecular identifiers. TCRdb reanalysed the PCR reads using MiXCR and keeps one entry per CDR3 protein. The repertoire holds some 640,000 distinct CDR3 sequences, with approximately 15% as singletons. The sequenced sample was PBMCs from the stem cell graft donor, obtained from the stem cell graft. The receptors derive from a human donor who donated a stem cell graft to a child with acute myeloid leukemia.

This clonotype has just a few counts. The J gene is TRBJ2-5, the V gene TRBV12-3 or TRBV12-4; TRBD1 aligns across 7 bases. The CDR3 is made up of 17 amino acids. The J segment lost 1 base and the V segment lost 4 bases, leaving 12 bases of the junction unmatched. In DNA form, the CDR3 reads TGTGCCAGCAGTTCCCCCCCGCTATGGACAGGCCAAGAGACCCAGTACTTC. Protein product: CASSSPPLWTGQETQYF.

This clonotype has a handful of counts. The CDR3: CASSQGAQGEYEQYF. The DNA for the CDR3 is TGTGCCAGCAGCCAAGGGGCGCAGGGAGAGTACGAGCAGTACTTC. V is TRBV4-2 and J is TRBJ2-7, with D perhaps TRBD1 or TRBD2 (5 bases each). Between the trimmed V and J ends, which lost 1 base and 4 bases, there was a span of 14 bases. Germline CDR1 and CDR2: LGHNA and YNFKEQ. The CDR3 runs to 15 residues.

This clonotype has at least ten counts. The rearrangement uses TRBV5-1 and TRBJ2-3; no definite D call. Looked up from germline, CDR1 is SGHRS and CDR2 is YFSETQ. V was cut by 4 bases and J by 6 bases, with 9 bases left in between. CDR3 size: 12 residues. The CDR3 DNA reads TGCGCCAGCAGCGCTATCGCCGATACGCAGTATTTT. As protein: CASSAIADTQYF. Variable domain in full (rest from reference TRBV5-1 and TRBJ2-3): KAGVTQTPRYLIKTRGQQVTLSCSPISGHRSVSWYQQTPGQGLQFLFEYFSETQRNKGNFPGRFSGRQFSNSRSEMNVSTLELGDSALYLCASSAIADTQYFGPGTRLTVL.

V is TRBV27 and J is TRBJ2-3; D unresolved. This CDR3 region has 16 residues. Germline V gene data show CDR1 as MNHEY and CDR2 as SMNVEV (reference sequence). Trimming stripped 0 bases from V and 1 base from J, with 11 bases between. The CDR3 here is CASSLSWETGTDTQYF. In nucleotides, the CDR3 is TGTGCCAGCAGTTTATCATGGGAAACGGGCACAGATACGCAGTATTTT.

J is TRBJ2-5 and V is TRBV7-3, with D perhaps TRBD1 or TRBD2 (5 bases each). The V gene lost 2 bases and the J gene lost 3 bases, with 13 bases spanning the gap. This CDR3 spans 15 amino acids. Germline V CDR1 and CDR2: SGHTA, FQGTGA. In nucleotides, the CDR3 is TGTGCCAGCAGCTTATTTGCCGGGACGGAAGAGACCCAGTACTTC. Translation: CASSLFAGTEETQYF.

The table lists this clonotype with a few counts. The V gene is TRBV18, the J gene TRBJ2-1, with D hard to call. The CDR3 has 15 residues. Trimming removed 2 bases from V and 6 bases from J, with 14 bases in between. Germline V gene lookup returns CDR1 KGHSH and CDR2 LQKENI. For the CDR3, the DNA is TGTGCCAGCTCACCAGGGCCCGGCAGTTTCAATGAGCAGTTCTTC. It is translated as CASSPGPGSFNEQFF.

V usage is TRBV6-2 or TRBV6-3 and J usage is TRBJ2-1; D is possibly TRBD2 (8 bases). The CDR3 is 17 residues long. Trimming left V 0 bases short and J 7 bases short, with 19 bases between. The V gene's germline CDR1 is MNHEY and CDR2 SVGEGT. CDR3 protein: CASSYSGGALAVNEQFF. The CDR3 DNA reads TGTGCCAGCAGTTACTCAGGGGGCGCACTAGCGGTGAATGAGCAGTTCTTC.

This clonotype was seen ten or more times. CDR3: CSAVVDSRNEQFF. The DNA for the CDR3 is TGCAGTGCCGTAGTTGACAGTCGTAATGAGCAGTTCTTC. This sequence joins TRBV20-1 and TRBJ2-1; D is perhaps TRBD1 (5 bases). Trimming left V 6 bases short and J 7 bases short, with 16 bases between. The CDR3 runs 13 residues. Germline V gene sequence: CDR1 DFQATT, CDR2 SNEGSKA (reference sequence).

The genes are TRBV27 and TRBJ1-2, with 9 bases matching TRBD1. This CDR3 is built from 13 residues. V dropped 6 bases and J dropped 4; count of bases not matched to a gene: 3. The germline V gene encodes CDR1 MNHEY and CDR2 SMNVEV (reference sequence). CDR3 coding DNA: TGTGCCAGCAGCGGACAGGGGACCTATGGCTACACCTTC. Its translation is CASSGQGTYGYTF.

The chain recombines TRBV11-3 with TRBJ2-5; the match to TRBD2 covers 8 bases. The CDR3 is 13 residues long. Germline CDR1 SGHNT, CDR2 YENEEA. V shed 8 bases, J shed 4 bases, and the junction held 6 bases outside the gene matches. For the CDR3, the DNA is TGTGCCAGCGAAGCGGGGGCGGTAGAGACCCAGTACTTC. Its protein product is CASEAGAVETQYF.

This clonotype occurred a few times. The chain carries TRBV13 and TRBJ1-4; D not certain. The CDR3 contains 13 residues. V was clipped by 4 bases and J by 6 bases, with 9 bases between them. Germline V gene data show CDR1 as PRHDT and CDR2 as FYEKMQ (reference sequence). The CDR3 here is CASSSGPDEKLFF. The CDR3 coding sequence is TGTGCCAGCAGCTCAGGACCGGATGAAAAACTGTTTTTT. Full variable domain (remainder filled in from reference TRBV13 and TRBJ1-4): AAGVIQSPRHLIKEKRETATLKCYPIPRHDTVYWYQQGPGQDPQFLISFYEKMQSDKGSIPDRFSAQQFSDYHSELNMSSLELGDSALYFCASSSGPDEKLFFGSGTQLSVL.

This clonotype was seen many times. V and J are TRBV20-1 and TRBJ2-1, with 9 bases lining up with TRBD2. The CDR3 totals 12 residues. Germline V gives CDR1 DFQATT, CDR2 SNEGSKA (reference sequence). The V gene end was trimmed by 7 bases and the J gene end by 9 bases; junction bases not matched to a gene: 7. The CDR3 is CSVARGGGEQFF. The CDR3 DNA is TGCAGTGTAGCGCGGGGGGGCGGTGAGCAGTTCTTC.

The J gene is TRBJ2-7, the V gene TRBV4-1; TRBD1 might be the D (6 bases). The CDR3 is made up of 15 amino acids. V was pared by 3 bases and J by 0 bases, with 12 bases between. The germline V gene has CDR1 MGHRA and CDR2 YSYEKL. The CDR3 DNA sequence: TGCGCCAGCAGCCATGCGGACAGAAGCTCCTACGAGCAGTACTTC. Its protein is CASSHADRSSYEQYF.

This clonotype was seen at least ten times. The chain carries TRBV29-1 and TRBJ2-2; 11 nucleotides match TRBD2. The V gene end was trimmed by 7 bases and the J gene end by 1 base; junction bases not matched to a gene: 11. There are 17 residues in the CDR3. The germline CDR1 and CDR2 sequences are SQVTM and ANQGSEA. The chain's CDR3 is CSAAGSGGAENTGELFF. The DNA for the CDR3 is TGCAGCGCCGCCGGTAGCGGGGGGGCCGAGAACACCGGGGAGCTGTTTTTT.